Below are 21 T cell receptor beta chains sequenced from a single sample in a study of CD8+ T cells in alopecia areata. RNA was extracted and reverse transcribed into cDNA as the sequencing template. TCRdb's copy holds only in-frame clones and misses some; the assay was immunoSEQ multiplex PCR. This table has about 64,000 clones, 46% appearing once. Regarding treatment: oral pan-JAK inhibitor, 5-10 mg twice daily. The source was CD8+ T cells sorted from blood, collected around week 36, from a patient treated with tofacitinib. These TCRs come from a human donor with alopecia areata.

The genes are TRBV29-1 and TRBJ2-7; D might be TRBD1 (6 bases). Germline V CDR1 and CDR2: SQVTM, ANQGSEA. V lost 4 bases, J lost 6 bases, and 7 bases lay in between. The CDR3 has 10 residues. The CDR3 DNA sequence: TGCAGCGTTGGAGGGGGCGAGCAGTACTTC. As protein: CSVGGGEQYF.

The V call is TRBV5-1, the J call TRBJ2-2; 7 bases fit TRBD1. There are 15 residues in the CDR3. Trimming cost V 3 bases and J 4 bases; bases outside gene matches: 6. Per the germline V gene, CDR1 is SGHRS and CDR2 is YFSETQ. The CDR3 spells CASSSGTVSTGELFF. The CDR3 coding sequence is TGCGCCAGCAGCTCCGGGACAGTGAGCACCGGGGAGCTGTTTTTT.

This chain joins TRBV27 and TRBJ1-1; no clear D. Deletions cut 6 bases from V and 3 bases from J, with 5 bases between. Germline assignment: CDR1 MNHEY and CDR2 SMNVEV (reference sequence). This CDR3 is built from 11 residues. CDR3 DNA: TGTGCCAGCAGAACGTACACTGAAGCTTTCTTT. It is translated as CASRTYTEAFF.

The CDR3 DNA reads as TGTGCCAGCAGCTTAGGAGGGGCCGAGGACCCTGGGGCCAACGTCCTGACTTTC. The encoded protein is CASSLGGAEDPGANVLTF. The chain combines TRBV7-9 with TRBJ2-6, with D possibly called TRBD1 or TRBD2 (5 bases each). CDR1 is SEHNR and CDR2 is FQNEAQ in the germline V gene (reference sequence). There are 18 residues in the CDR3. Trimming removed 1 base at V and 2 bases at J, with 15 bases between.

This clone has just one count. The chain carries TRBV7-2 and TRBJ2-2; D possibly corresponds to TRBD2 (7 bases). Per germline, CDR1 SGHTA and CDR2 FQGNSA. Trimming stripped 7 bases from V and 8 bases from J, with 14 bases between. CDR3 length: 13 residues. As DNA, the CDR3 is TGTGCCAGCATGCCCGGGGGGCTGGGGGAGCTGTTTTTT. Amino acids: CASMPGGLGELFF.

The chain joins TRBV7-2 to TRBJ2-3; 11 positions match TRBD2. CDR3 length: 16 residues. V lost 5 bases and J lost 2; bases outside the gene matches: 6. Germline V gene lookup returns CDR1 SGHTA and CDR2 FQGNSA. The CDR3 is CASSTWTSGFTDTQYF. The CDR3 DNA is TGTGCCAGCAGCACCTGGACTAGCGGGTTCACAGATACGCAGTATTTT.

This chain uses TRBV6-5 with TRBJ2-1; 9 nucleotides match TRBD2. V trimming: 4 bases; J trimming: 1 base; junction bases outside the gene matches: 5. This CDR3 contains 16 residues. Germline CDR1 MNHEY, CDR2 SVGAGI. The CDR3 nucleotides read TGTGCCAGCAGTTTGATAGCGGGAGAGTCCTACAATGAGCAGTTCTTC. Translated: CASSLIAGESYNEQFF.

This chain connects TRBV2 to TRBJ2-3, with D possibly TRBD2 on 5 matching bases. CDR1 and CDR2 (germline): SNHLY, FYNNEI. The CDR3 covers 14 residues. Trimming shortened V by 5 bases and J by 4 bases, and 13 bases separated the two germline ends. The chain's CDR3 is CASSRTVLADTQYF. DNA for the CDR3: TGTGCCAGCAGTAGGACTGTATTAGCAGATACGCAGTATTTT.

This chain uses TRBV4-1 with TRBJ2-7; TRBD2 matches 15 bases. The germline CDR1 and CDR2 sequences are MGHRA and YSYEKL. V lost 0 bases, J lost 0 bases, and 3 bases stayed unmatched. This CDR3 region has 18 residues. The CDR3 coding sequence is TGCGCCAGCAGCCAAGAGGGACTAGCGGGGGGATACTCCTACGAGCAGTACTTC. Amino acids: CASSQEGLAGGYSYEQYF.

The V call is TRBV30, the J call TRBJ2-3, with D maybe TRBD2 (6 bases). This CDR3 has 13 residues. Trimming stripped 1 base from V and 8 bases from J, with 13 bases between. Germline V gene sequence: CDR1 GTSNPN, CDR2 SVGIG (reference sequence). The CDR3, as DNA: TGTGCCTGGAGTGGGCAGGGAGGCGGTACGCAGTATTTT. Translation: CAWSGQGGGTQYF. The full variable domain, completed using reference TRBV30 and TRBJ2-3, is SQTIHQWPATLVQPVGSPLSLECTVEGTSNPNLYWYRQAAGRGLQLLFYSVGIGQISSEVPQNLSASRPQDRQFILSSKKLLLSDSGFYLCAWSGQGGGTQYFGPGTRLTVL.

About this clone itself: This sample includes further DNA sequences coding for the same CDR3. The rearrangement uses TRBV4-1 and TRBJ2-5; D uncertain. This CDR3 has 11 amino acids. Germline lookup yields CDR1 MGHRA and CDR2 YSYEKL. V lost 3 bases and J lost 5, with 4 bases in between. The CDR3 reads CASSQRETQYF. The CDR3 DNA follows: TGCGCCAGCAGCCAGAGGGAGACCCAGTACTTC.

This chain connects TRBV9 to TRBJ1-2; 7 nucleotides align to TRBD1. CDR1 is SGDLS, CDR2 YYNGEE, per germline. V gave up 0 bases and J gave up 6 bases; unmatched junction bases: 8. The CDR3 sequence is 15 residues long. CDR3 sequence reads: CASSVAQGELNGYTF. CDR3 DNA sequence: TGTGCCAGCAGCGTAGCTCAGGGGGAATTAAATGGCTACACCTTC.

This clone was counted a few times. The gene calls are TRBV4-1 and TRBJ1-2, with a possible D match to TRBD1 (5 bases). CDR1 is MGHRA, CDR2 YSYEKL, per germline. The V end was cut by 3 bases, the J end by 4 bases, with 12 bases between. CDR3 size: 14 residues. The CDR3 DNA reads TGCGCCAGCAGCCAGTCGACAGAACTCTATGGCTACACCTTC. It encodes CASSQSTELYGYTF.

This clone came up a few times. V usage is TRBV29-1 and J usage is TRBJ2-7, with D hard to call. The V gene lost 5 bases and the J gene lost 0 bases, with 11 bases spanning the gap. The CDR3 has 13 residues. Germline assignment: CDR1 SQVTM and CDR2 ANQGSEA. CDR3 in amino acids: CSVRGLSSYEQYF. The CDR3 DNA reads TGCAGCGTTCGAGGCCTTAGCTCCTACGAGCAGTACTTC.

This chain joins TRBV4-1 and TRBJ1-1; a possible D gene is TRBD1 (5 bases). Germline values: CDR1 MGHRA, CDR2 YSYEKL. The CDR3 has 15 amino acids. Trimming left V 0 bases short and J 4 bases short, with 12 bases between. DNA of the CDR3: TGCGCCAGCAGCCAAGAGGTGACGGGGGGCACTGAAGCTTTCTTT. Amino acids: CASSQEVTGGTEAFF.

V is TRBV27 and J is TRBJ2-6, with D maybe TRBD2 (5 bases). CDR1 MNHEY and CDR2 SMNVEV come from the germline V gene (reference sequence). The CDR3 contains 16 residues. The ends were cut back, 7 bases at V and 2 bases at J, with 15 bases in the middle. This CDR3 reads CASTTQERAGANVLTF. The CDR3 DNA follows: TGTGCCAGCACCACCCAAGAGAGGGCTGGGGCCAACGTCCTGACTTTC. Drawing the rest from reference TRBV27 and TRBJ2-6, the complete variable domain is EAQVTQNPRYLITVTGKKLTVTCSQNMNHEYMSWYRQDPGLGLRQIYYSMNVEVTDKGDVPEGYKVSRKEKRNFPLILESPSPNQTSLYFCASTTQERAGANVLTFGAGSRLTVL.

The chain employs TRBV6-1 and TRBJ2-1; 8 bases line up with TRBD2. Per germline, CDR1 MNHNS and CDR2 SASEGT. The J segment lost 7 bases and the V segment lost 6 bases, leaving 8 bases of the junction unmatched. The CDR3 runs 14 residues. The CDR3 sequence is CASSRQREYNEQFF. The DNA for the CDR3 is TGTGCCAGCAGCCGACAGCGGGAGTATAATGAGCAGTTCTTC.

V is TRBV29-1 and J is TRBJ2-1, with 7 bases aligning to TRBD1. The ends lost 7 bases at V and 2 bases at J; junction bases unmatched: 8. Germline V gene sequence: CDR1 SQVTM, CDR2 ANQGSEA. The CDR3 spans 14 residues. The CDR3 coding sequence is TGCAGCGGTGAGGGGGCTAGCCCCTACAATGAGCAGTTCTTC. Amino acids: CSGEGASPYNEQFF.

Worth noting for this clone: In the same sample, other DNA sequences code for this CDR3. The gene calls are TRBV27 and TRBJ2-1; D unclear. V was clipped by 5 bases and J by 0 bases, with 5 bases between them. There are 13 residues in the CDR3. Germline loops: CDR1 MNHEY, CDR2 SMNVEV (reference sequence). CDR3 nucleotide sequence: TGTGCCAGCAGTCTCGGCTCCTACAATGAGCAGTTCTTC. Encoded protein: CASSLGSYNEQFF.

This clone turned up a few times. The junction departs from the called germline gene at one end, perhaps through a read error. This rearrangement joins TRBV19 to TRBJ2-7; no firm D call. Germline V lookup: CDR1 LNHDA, CDR2 SQIVND (reference sequence). This CDR3 comprises 9 residues. The chain's CDR3 is CASSYGQYF. CDR3 nucleotide sequence: TGTGCCAGCTCCTACGGGCAGTACTTC.

This clone has only a few counts. The V call is TRBV4-1, the J call TRBJ2-7; 8 bases line up with TRBD1. Germline assignment: CDR1 MGHRA and CDR2 YSYEKL. Germline trimming cut 4 bases from V and 4 bases from J; bases unmatched to any gene: 3. CDR3 length equals 13 residues. This CDR3 reads CASSPTGDYEQYF. The CDR3 DNA follows: TGCGCCAGCAGCCCGACAGGGGATTACGAGCAGTACTTC.